This T cell receptor beta chain was observed in a study of blood T cell repertoires in COVID-19. How the authors handled the data: Amplifying reference gene primers gave estimates of nucleated cell counts. TCRdb's copy holds only in-frame clones and misses some; the assay was immunoSEQ multiplex PCR. V and J calls and clone size follow that table, whereas D and trimming were derived from the DNA. The table lists under 550,000 clones, 85% to 90% of them singletons. The germline V gene has CDR1 SGHKS and CDR2 YYEKEE (reference sequence). The CDR3 extends over 15 amino acids. V was cut by 0 bases and J by 1 base, with 10 bases left in between.

The sample taken for sequencing was peripheral blood. The receptor was isolated from a man aged 18 to 35 with COVID-19, enrolled during active disease. The chain carries TRBV5-5 and TRBJ1-2, with TRBD1 as a possible D gene (6 bases). The CDR3 sequence is CASSLETGLNYGYTF. The CDR3 DNA follows: TGTGCCAGCAGCTTGGAGACAGGCCTTAACTATGGCTACACCTTC.